One sample yielded the 22 T cell receptor beta chains listed below, sequenced in a study of blood T cell repertoires in COVID-19. Method: immunoSEQ multiplex PCR; TCRdb's copy keeps in-frame clones and lacks some. The data show 120,000 to 150,000 clones, around nine tenths seen once. The source material was peripheral blood. These TCRs come from a woman aged 45-65 years with active or convalescent COVID-19.

This clone was detected only once. The gene calls are TRBV29-1 and TRBJ1-4; D might be TRBD1 (5 bases). The CDR3 spans 11 residues. V gave up 5 bases and J gave up 8 bases, with 9 bases separating them. CDR1 SQVTM and CDR2 ANQGSEA come from the germline V gene. The CDR3: CSVQRGEKLFF. CDR3 in DNA: TGCAGCGTTCAACGGGGGGAAAAACTGTTTTTT.

This clone was detected ten times or more. The rearrangement joins TRBV27 to TRBJ2-7; TRBD1 agrees at 11 bases. The CDR3 runs to 15 residues. V was clipped by 5 bases and J by 5 bases; unmatched bases: 8. The germline CDR1 and CDR2 sequences are MNHEY and SMNVEV (reference sequence). CDR3 in amino acids: CASSETRDRGDEQYF. CDR3 nucleotides: TGTGCCAGCAGTGAGACCCGGGACAGGGGGGACGAGCAGTACTTC.

V and J are TRBV19 and TRBJ2-3; D may be TRBD2 (6 bases). CDR3 length: 17 residues. V was trimmed by 5 bases and J by 5 bases, leaving 23 bases between them. From germline, CDR1 is LNHDA and CDR2 SQIVND (reference sequence). The CDR3 loop is CASSLASTRGPVDTQYF. The CDR3 coding sequence is TGTGCCAGTAGTCTAGCCTCGACTAGGGGTCCCGTAGATACGCAGTATTTT.

The chain couples TRBV28 to TRBJ2-1, with D tentatively TRBD2 (6 bases). The CDR3 contains 16 residues. V lost 0 bases and J 2 bases, leaving 11 bases between the germline ends. The germline V gene encodes CDR1 MDHEN and CDR2 SYDVKM. CDR3 in DNA: TGTGCCAGCAGTTTATGGACGGGAGTTACCTACAATGAGCAGTTCTTC. It yields the protein CASSLWTGVTYNEQFF.

The chain joins TRBV7-2 to TRBJ1-3, with D perhaps TRBD1 (5 bases). CDR3 length: 15 residues. In germline, CDR1 is SGHTA, CDR2 FQGNSA. Trimming left V 1 base short and J 4 bases short, with 11 bases between. CDR3 DNA: TGTGCCAGCAGCTTAGGTCCAGGGAAGGGAAACACCATATATTTT. Residues: CASSLGPGKGNTIYF. The full variable domain, rest sourced from reference TRBV7-2 and TRBJ1-3, is GAGVSQSPSNKVTEKGKDVELRCDPISGHTALYWYRQSLGQGLEFLIYFQGNSAPDKSGLPSDRFSAERTGGSVSTLTIQRTQQEDSAVYLCASSLGPGKGNTIYFGEGSWLTVV.

The gene calls are TRBV7-2 and TRBJ2-5, with 12 bases aligning to TRBD2. J was trimmed by 1 base and V by 5 bases; bases with no gene match: 8. Germline CDR1 and CDR2: SGHTA and FQGNSA. This CDR3 has 17 amino acids. The CDR3 coding sequence is TGTGCCAGCAGCCCCCTCCTACTAGCGGGGGGCCAAGAGACCCAGTACTTC. Translating gives CASSPLLLAGGQETQYF.

A few counts support this clone. The chain couples TRBV19 to TRBJ2-2; the D gene is possibly TRBD1 (5 bases). V shed 5 bases and J shed 6 bases, with 13 bases lying between them. The CDR3 has 14 amino acids. Germline CDR1 LNHDA, CDR2 SQIVND (reference sequence). Here the CDR3 reads CASSRQGFAGELFF. The CDR3 nucleotides are TGTGCCAGTAGTCGGCAGGGTTTCGCCGGGGAGCTGTTTTTT.

V gene TRBV30 combines with J gene TRBJ2-6; 7 bases are shared with TRBD2. The CDR3 covers 18 residues. After removal of 0 bases from V and 0 bases from J, the junction contained 8 bases not matched to a gene. Per the germline V gene, CDR1 is GTSNPN and CDR2 is SVGIG (reference sequence). In DNA, the CDR3 is TGTGCCTGGAGTGTACGGGCGGGAGTTACCTCTGGGGCCAACGTCCTGACTTTC. Translating gives CAWSVRAGVTSGANVLTF.

V and J are TRBV11-2 and TRBJ1-1; 7 nucleotides align to TRBD1. Germline V lookup: CDR1 SGHAT, CDR2 FQNNGV. CDR3 length: 15 residues. With 4 bases clipped from V and 1 base from J, the junction kept 6 bases outside the gene matches. For the CDR3, the DNA is TGTGCCAGCAGCTGGGGGTCAGGGGGGAACACTGAAGCTTTCTTT. Amino acids: CASSWGSGGNTEAFF.

J is TRBJ1-2 and V is TRBV14; 9 nucleotides line up with TRBD1. The CDR3 sequence is 15 residues long. Per germline, CDR1 SGHDN and CDR2 FVKESK. Trimming removed 2 bases from V and 13 bases from J; junction bases left unmatched: 14. CDR3 amino acids: CASSQPGTGSSLATF. DNA of the CDR3: TGTGCCAGCAGCCAACCCGGGACAGGGTCTTCGCTAGCCACCTTC.

This clone was picked up a small number of times. V usage is TRBV18 and J usage is TRBJ2-2; perhaps TRBD1 as D (6 bases). The CDR3 extends over 16 amino acids. CDR1 KGHSH and CDR2 LQKENI come from the germline V gene. Trimming stripped 2 bases from V and 0 bases from J, with 10 bases between. The CDR3 DNA sequence: TGTGCCAGCTCACCAAGGACAGCTTCGAACACCGGGGAGCTGTTTTTT. Translation: CASSPRTASNTGELFF. Supplemented by reference TRBV18 and TRBJ2-2, the full variable domain reads NAGVMQNPRHLVRRRGQEARLRCSPMKGHSHVYWYRQLPEEGLKFMVYLQKENIIDESGMPKERFSAEFPKEGPSILRIQQVVRGDSAAYFCASSPRTASNTGELFFGEGSRLTVL.

Note on this clone: One end of the junction varies from germline; a read error may be responsible. This chain joins TRBV27 and TRBJ2-6; the D is unclear. Germline V gene lookup returns CDR1 MNHEY and CDR2 SMNVEV (reference sequence). The CDR3 is 8 residues long. For the CDR3, the DNA is TGCCCCCCCGACGTCCTGACTTTC. Translating gives CPPDVLTF. Supplemented by reference TRBV27 and TRBJ2-6, the full variable domain reads EAQVTQNPRYLITVTGKKLTVTCSQNMNHEYMSWYRQDPGLGLRQIYYSMNVEVTDKGDVPEGYKVSRKEKRNFPLILESPSPNQTSLYFCPPDVLTFGAGSRLTVL.

The sample holds one count of this clone. The chain combines TRBV15 with TRBJ2-1, with 11 bases matching TRBD2. CDR3 length equals 15 residues. The V gene end was trimmed by 0 bases and the J gene end by 8 bases; junction bases not matched to a gene: 3. CDR1 LNHNV and CDR2 YYDKDF come from the germline V gene (reference sequence). The CDR3 DNA sequence: TGTGCCACCAGCAGAGATAGCGGGGGGGCGTATGAGCAGTTCTTC. It codes for CATSRDSGGAYEQFF.

The rearrangement uses TRBV28 and TRBJ2-2, with 11 nucleotides matching TRBD2. The CDR3 sequence is 16 residues long. In germline, CDR1 is MDHEN, CDR2 SYDVKM. The V and J ends lost 9 bases and 7 bases, in that order; junction bases with no gene match: 13. CDR3 DNA sequence: TGTGCCAGGTTACTAATAGCGGGAGGGTTTGGCGGGGAGCTGTTTTTT. This sequence encodes CARLLIAGGFGGELFF.

This chain's CDR3 is CATQTALSSGNTIYF. In DNA, the CDR3 is TGTGCCACCCAGACAGCACTGTCCTCTGGAAACACCATATATTTT. The chain carries TRBV19 and TRBJ1-3; tentative D call: TRBD1 (5 bases). The CDR3 contains 15 residues. Germline CDR1 is LNHDA and CDR2 is SQIVND (reference sequence). V lost 10 bases to trimming and J lost 0 bases, with 16 bases between them.

The chain employs TRBV5-4 and TRBJ1-6, with 10 bases identical to TRBD1. Germline V gene lookup returns CDR1 SGHNT and CDR2 YYREEE (reference sequence). The CDR3 is made up of 15 amino acids. The J segment lost 6 bases and the V segment lost 0 bases, leaving 0 bases of the junction unmatched. The CDR3 spells CASSLGDRGNSPLHF. The CDR3, as DNA: TGTGCCAGCAGCTTGGGGGACAGGGGTAATTCACCCCTCCACTTT.

This clone was recorded once. V usage is TRBV6-4 and J usage is TRBJ2-3, with D possibly TRBD1 on 6 matching bases. There are 15 residues in the CDR3. The germline V and J ends were trimmed by 2 bases and 0 bases, with 9 bases remaining between them. Germline values: CDR1 MRHNA, CDR2 SNTAGT. CDR3 residues: CASSDRGGSTDTQYF. The CDR3 DNA sequence: TGTGCCAGCAGTGACAGAGGGGGTAGCACAGATACGCAGTATTTT.

In nucleotides, the CDR3 is TGCGCCAGCAGCCCCTGGACGACGGACATGAACACTGAAGCTTTCTTT. Encoded protein: CASSPWTTDMNTEAFF. The chain links TRBV4-1 to TRBJ1-1; D possibly corresponds to TRBD1 (5 bases). The V and J ends lost 4 bases and 0 bases respectively, with 15 bases between them. Looked up from germline, CDR1 is MGHRA and CDR2 is YSYEKL. This CDR3 comprises 16 residues.

The V and J genes are TRBV6-5 and TRBJ1-2; D perhaps matches TRBD1 (5 bases). Per germline, CDR1 MNHEY and CDR2 SVGAGI. V lost 10 bases to trimming and J lost 1 base, with 13 bases between them. CDR3 length equals 13 residues. CDR3 DNA: TGTGCCAACTCGACGACAGTTAACTATGGCTACACCTTC. Its translation: CANSTTVNYGYTF.

This rearrangement joins TRBV13 to TRBJ1-3; D unresolved. The ends were cut back, 2 bases at V and 4 bases at J, with 3 bases in the middle. From germline, CDR1 is PRHDT and CDR2 FYEKMQ (reference sequence). This CDR3 region has 12 residues. The CDR3 nucleotides are TGTGCCAGCAGCTTATCAGGAAACACCATATATTTT. Translating gives CASSLSGNTIYF.

V is TRBV19 and J is TRBJ2-2, with 7 bases lining up with TRBD2. Per germline, CDR1 LNHDA and CDR2 SQIVND (reference sequence). V shed 6 bases and J 3 bases; nucleotides not matched to a gene: 4. This CDR3 has 14 residues. This CDR3 reads CASSQAGYTGELFF. CDR3 DNA sequence: TGTGCCAGTAGCCAAGCGGGATACACCGGGGAGCTGTTTTTT.

V is TRBV28 and J is TRBJ1-5, with D tentatively TRBD1 (5 bases). This CDR3 has 15 residues. V lost 7 bases and J 0 bases, leaving 13 bases between the germline ends. From germline, CDR1 is MDHEN and CDR2 SYDVKM. The CDR3 nucleotides are TGTGCCAGCAATGGGGGGGTAGTTAGCAATCAGCCCCAGCATTTT. Translated, it gives CASNGGVVSNQPQHF.